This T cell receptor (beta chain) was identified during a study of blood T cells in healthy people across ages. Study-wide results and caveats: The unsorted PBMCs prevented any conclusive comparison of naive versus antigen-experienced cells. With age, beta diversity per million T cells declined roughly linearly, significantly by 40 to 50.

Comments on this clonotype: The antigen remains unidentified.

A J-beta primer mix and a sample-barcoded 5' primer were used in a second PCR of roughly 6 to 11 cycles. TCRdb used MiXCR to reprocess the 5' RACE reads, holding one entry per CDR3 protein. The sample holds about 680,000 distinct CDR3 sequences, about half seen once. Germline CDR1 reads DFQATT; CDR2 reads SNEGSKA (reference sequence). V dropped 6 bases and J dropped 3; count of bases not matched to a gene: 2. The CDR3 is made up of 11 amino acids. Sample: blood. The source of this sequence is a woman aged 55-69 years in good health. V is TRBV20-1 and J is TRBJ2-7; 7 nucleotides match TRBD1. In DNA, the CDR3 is TGCAGTGCCACAGGGGACTACGAGCAGTACTTC. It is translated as CSATGDYEQYF.